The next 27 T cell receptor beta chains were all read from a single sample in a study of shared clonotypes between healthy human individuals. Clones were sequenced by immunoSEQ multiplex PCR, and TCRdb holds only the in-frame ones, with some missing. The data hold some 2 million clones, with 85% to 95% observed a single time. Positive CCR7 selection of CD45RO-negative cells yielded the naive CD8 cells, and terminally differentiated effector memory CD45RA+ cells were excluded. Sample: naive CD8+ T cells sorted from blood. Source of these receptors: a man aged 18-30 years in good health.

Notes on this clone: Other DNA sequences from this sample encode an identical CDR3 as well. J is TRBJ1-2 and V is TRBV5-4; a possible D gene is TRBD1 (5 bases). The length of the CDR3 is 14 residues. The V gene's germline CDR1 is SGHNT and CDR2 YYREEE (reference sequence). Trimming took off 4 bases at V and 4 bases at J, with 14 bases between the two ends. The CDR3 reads CASSLQGGGYGYTF. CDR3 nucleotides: TGTGCCAGCAGCCTTCAGGGAGGCGGCTATGGCTACACCTTC.

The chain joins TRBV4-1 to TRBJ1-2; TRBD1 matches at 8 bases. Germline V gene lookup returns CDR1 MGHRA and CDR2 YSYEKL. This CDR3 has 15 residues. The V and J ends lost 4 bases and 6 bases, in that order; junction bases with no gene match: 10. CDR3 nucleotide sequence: TGCGCCAGCAGCCCAACAAGGACAGGGATTGATGGCTACACCTTC. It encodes CASSPTRTGIDGYTF.

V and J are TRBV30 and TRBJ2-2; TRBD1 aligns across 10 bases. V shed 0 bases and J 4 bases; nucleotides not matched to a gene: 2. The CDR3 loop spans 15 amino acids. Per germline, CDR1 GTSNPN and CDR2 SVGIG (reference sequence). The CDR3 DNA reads TGTGCCTGGAGTGTAGGGACAGGGGTCACCGGGGAGCTGTTTTTT. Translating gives CAWSVGTGVTGELFF.

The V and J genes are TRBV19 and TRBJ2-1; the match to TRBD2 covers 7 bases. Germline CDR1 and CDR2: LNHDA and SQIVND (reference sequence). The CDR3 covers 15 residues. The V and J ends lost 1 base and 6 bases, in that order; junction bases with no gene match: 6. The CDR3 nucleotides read TGTGCCAGTAGTATAGTACTAGCGACCGGCAATGAGCAGTTCTTC. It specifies CASSIVLATGNEQFF.

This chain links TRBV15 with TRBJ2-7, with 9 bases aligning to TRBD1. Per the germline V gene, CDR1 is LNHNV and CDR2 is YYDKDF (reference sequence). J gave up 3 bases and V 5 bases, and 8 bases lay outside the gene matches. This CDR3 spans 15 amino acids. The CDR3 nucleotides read TGTGCCACCAGCTGGGACAGGGCATACGGCTACGAGCAGTACTTC. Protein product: CATSWDRAYGYEQYF.

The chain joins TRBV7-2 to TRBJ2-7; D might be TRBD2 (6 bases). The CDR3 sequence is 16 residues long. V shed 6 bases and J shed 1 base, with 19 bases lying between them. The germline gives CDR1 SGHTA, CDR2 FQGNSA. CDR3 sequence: CASSSLAGSKSYEQYF. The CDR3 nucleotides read TGTGCCAGCAGTTCACTCGCGGGGAGTAAGTCCTACGAGCAGTACTTC.

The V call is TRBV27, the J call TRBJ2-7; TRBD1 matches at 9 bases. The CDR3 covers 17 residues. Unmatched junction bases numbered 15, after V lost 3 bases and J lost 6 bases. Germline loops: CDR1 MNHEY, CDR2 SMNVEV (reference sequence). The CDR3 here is CASSFLTRDREKGEQYF. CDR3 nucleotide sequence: TGTGCCAGCAGTTTCCTAACACGGGACAGGGAAAAGGGCGAGCAGTACTTC.

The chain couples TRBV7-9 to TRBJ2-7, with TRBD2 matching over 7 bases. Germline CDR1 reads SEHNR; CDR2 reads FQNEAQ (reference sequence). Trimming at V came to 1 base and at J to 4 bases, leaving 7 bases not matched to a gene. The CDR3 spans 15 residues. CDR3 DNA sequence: TGTGCCAGCAGCTTAGTCGGGACTATATATTACGAGCAGTACTTC. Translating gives CASSLVGTIYYEQYF.

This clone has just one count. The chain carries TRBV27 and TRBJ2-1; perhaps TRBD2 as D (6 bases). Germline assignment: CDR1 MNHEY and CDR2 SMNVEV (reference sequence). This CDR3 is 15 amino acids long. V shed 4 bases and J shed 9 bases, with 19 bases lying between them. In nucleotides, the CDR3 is TGTGCCAGCAGTTCTTGGGGGGATAGAGAGGGTGAGCAGTTCTTC. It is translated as CASSSWGDREGEQFF.

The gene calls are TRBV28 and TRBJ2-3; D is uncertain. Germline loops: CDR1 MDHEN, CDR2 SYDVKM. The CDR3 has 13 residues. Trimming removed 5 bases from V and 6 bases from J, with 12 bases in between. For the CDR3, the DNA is TGTGCCAGCAGTCCTGTTGCACGTGATACGCAGTATTTT. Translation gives CASSPVARDTQYF. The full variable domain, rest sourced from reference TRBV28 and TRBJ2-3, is DVKVTQSSRYLVKRTGEKVFLECVQDMDHENMFWYRQDPGLGLRLIYFSYDVKMKEKGDIPEGYSVSREKKERFSLILESASTNQTSMYLCASSPVARDTQYFGPGTRLTVL.

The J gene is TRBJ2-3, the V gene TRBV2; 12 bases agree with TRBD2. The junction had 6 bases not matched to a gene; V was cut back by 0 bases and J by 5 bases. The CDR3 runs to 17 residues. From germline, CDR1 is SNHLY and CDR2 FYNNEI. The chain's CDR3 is CASSEAWTSGERDTQYF. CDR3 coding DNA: TGTGCCAGCAGTGAAGCGTGGACTAGCGGGGAGAGAGATACGCAGTATTTT.

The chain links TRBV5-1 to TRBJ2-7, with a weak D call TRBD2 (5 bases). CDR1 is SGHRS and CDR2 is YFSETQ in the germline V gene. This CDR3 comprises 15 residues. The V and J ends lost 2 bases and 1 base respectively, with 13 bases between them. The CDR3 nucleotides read TGCGCCAGCAGCTTACGAGTCGGGGATTCCTACGAGCAGTACTTC. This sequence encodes CASSLRVGDSYEQYF.

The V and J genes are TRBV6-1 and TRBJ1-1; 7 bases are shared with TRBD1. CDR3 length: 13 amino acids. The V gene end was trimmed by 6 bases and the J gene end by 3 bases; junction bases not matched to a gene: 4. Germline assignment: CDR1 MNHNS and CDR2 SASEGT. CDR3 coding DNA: TGTGCCAGCAGGAGAGGGGGCCACACTGAAGCTTTCTTT. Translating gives CASRRGGHTEAFF.

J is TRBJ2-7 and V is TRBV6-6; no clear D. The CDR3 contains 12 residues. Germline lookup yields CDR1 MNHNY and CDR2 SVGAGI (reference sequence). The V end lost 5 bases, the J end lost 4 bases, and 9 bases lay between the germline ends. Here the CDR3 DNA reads TGTGCCAGCAGTCAGACAATTTACGAGCAGTACTTC. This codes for CASSQTIYEQYF.

CDR3 residues: CASSLADEQFF. As DNA, the CDR3 is TGTGCCAGCAGCTTGGCGGATGAGCAGTTCTTC. V gene TRBV11-2 combines with J gene TRBJ2-1, with D unclear. The germline gives CDR1 SGHAT, CDR2 FQNNGV. The V end lost 3 bases, the J end lost 8 bases, and 5 bases lay between the germline ends. CDR3 size: 11 residues.

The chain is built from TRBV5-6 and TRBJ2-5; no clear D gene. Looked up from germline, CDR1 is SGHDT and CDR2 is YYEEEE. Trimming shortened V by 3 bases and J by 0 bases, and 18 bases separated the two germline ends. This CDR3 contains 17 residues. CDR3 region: CASSSTPGWAYQETQYF. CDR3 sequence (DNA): TGTGCCAGCAGCTCCACCCCCGGGTGGGCGTACCAAGAGACCCAGTACTTC.

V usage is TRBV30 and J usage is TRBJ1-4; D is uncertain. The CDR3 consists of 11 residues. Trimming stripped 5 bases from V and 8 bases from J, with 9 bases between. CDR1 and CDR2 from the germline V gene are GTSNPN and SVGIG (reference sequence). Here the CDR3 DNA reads TGTGCCTGGGAGATACAGGAAAAACTGTTTTTT. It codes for CAWEIQEKLFF.

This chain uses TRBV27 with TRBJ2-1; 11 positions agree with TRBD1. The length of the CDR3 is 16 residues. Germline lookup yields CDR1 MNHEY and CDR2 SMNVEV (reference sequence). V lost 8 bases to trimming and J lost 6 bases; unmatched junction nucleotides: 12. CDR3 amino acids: CASPYLPGQGVNEQFF. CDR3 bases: TGTGCCAGCCCCTATCTCCCGGGACAGGGGGTCAATGAGCAGTTCTTC.

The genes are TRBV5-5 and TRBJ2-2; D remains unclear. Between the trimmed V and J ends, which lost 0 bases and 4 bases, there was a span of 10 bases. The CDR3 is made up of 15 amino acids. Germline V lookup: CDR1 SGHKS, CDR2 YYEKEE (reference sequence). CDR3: CASSLEFRFTGELFF. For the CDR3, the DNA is TGTGCCAGCAGCTTGGAATTTAGGTTCACCGGGGAGCTGTTTTTT.

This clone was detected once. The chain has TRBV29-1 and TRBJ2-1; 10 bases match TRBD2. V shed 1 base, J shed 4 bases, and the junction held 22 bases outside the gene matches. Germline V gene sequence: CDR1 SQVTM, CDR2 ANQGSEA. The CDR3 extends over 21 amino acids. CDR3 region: CSVEVRTAGGTPHFIYNEQFF. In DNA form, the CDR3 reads TGCAGCGTTGAAGTTCGTACAGCGGGAGGGACACCCCACTTCATTTACAATGAGCAGTTCTTC.

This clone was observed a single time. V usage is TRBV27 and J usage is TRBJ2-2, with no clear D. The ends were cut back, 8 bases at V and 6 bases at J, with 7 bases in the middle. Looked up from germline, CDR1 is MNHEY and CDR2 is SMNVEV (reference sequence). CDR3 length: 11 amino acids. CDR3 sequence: CASRIAGELFF. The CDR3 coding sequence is TGTGCCAGCCGTATAGCCGGGGAGCTGTTTTTT.

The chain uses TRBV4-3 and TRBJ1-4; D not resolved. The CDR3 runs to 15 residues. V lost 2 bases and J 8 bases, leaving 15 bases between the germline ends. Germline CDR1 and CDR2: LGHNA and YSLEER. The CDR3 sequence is CASSQTLGRSEKLFF. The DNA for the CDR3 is TGCGCCAGCAGCCAAACCCTTGGCAGATCCGAAAAACTGTTTTTT.

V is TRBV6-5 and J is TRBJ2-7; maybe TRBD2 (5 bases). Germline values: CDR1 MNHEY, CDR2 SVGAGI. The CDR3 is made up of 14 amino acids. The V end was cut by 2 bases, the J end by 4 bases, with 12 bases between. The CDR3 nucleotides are TGTGCCAGCAGTTACGGGGAGTCACGGTACGAGCAGTACTTC. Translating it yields CASSYGESRYEQYF.

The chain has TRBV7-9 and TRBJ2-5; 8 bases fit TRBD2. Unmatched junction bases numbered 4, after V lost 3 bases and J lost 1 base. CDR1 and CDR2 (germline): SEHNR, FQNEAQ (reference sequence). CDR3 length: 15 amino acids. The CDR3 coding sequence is TGTGCCAGCAGCTTTGGAGCGGGGGTCCAAGAGACCCAGTACTTC. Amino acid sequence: CASSFGAGVQETQYF.

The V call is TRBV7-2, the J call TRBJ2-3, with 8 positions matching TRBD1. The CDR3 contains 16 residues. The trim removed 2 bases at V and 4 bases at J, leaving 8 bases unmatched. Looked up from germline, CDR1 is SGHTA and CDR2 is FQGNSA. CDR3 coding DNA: TGTGCCAGCAGCTTAATTGTAGGACAGGGCTCAGATACGCAGTATTTT. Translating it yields CASSLIVGQGSDTQYF.

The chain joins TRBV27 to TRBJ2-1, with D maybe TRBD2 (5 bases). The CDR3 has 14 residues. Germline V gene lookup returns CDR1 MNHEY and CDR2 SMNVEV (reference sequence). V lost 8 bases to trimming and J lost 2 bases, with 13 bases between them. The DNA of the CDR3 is TGTGCCAGCCGCCCGGGAATCGCCTACAATGAGCAGTTCTTC. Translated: CASRPGIAYNEQFF.

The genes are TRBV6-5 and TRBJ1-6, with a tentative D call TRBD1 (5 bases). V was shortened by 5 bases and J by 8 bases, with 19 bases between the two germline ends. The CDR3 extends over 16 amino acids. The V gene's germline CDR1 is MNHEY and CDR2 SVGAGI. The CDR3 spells CASSHYQGEGDSPLHF. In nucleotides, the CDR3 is TGTGCCAGCAGTCACTATCAGGGTGAGGGAGATTCACCCCTCCACTTT.